One and the same sample provided the 10 T cell receptor beta chains below, sequenced in a study of cytomegalovirus exposure and HLA in healthy donors. It was with 60 Vbeta and 13 Jbeta primers that the PCR ran. TCRdb's table, derived via immunoSEQ multiplex PCR, lists solely in-frame clones and lacks some. The sample includes more than 100,000 clones, roughly three quarters of them seen just once. Specimen: PBMCs. These receptors were taken from an older woman in good health and CMV-seronegative.

The chain recombines TRBV6-1 with TRBJ2-2, with 7 bases aligning to TRBD2. The CDR3 length is 15 residues. The ends lost 6 bases at V and 5 bases at J; junction bases unmatched: 9. Germline loops: CDR1 MNHNS, CDR2 SASEGT. CDR3 amino acids: CASSETSGGTGELFF. Written as DNA, the CDR3 is TGTGCCAGCAGCGAAACCTCGGGGGGTACCGGGGAGCTGTTTTTT.

CDR3 protein: CASSGREIAGLGNEQFF. The CDR3 coding sequence is TGCGCCAGCAGCGGACGGGAGATAGCGGGATTAGGGAATGAGCAGTTCTTC. This rearrangement joins TRBV5-1 to TRBJ2-1; 8 positions agree with TRBD2. Unmatched junction bases numbered 16, after V lost 4 bases and J lost 7 bases. The germline V gene encodes CDR1 SGHRS and CDR2 YFSETQ. The CDR3 runs 17 residues.

This clone came up once. The V call is TRBV6-5, the J call TRBJ2-3; 10 positions agree with TRBD1. This CDR3 contains 14 residues. Germline V gene lookup returns CDR1 MNHEY and CDR2 SVGAGI. The V segment lost 4 bases and the J segment 6 bases; nucleotides outside the gene matches: 4. The CDR3 protein is CASSSGTGADTQYF. CDR3 bases: TGTGCCAGCAGTTCCGGGACAGGGGCGGATACGCAGTATTTT.

The V and J genes are TRBV11-2 and TRBJ2-1; D remains unclear. The CDR3 has 13 amino acids. Trimming pared 1 base from V and 8 bases from J, leaving 9 bases between. Germline V lookup: CDR1 SGHAT, CDR2 FQNNGV. The CDR3 here is CASSLVMSYEQFF. In nucleotides, the CDR3 is TGTGCCAGCAGCTTAGTGATGAGTTATGAGCAGTTCTTC.

V gene TRBV27 combines with J gene TRBJ2-1; 9 bases map to TRBD1. The CDR3 extends over 16 amino acids. The V segment lost 4 bases and the J segment 5 bases; nucleotides outside the gene matches: 9. CDR1 is MNHEY and CDR2 is SMNVEV in the germline V gene (reference sequence). CDR3 nucleotide sequence: TGTGCCAGCAGTTCCGTACAGGGGGCTTTTGACAATGAGCAGTTCTTC. Residues: CASSSVQGAFDNEQFF.

This clone was seen a single time. V usage is TRBV30 and J usage is TRBJ2-7, with D hard to call. The CDR3 has 11 amino acids. The V gene's germline CDR1 is GTSNPN and CDR2 SVGIG (reference sequence). Trimming shortened V by 1 base and J by 4 bases, and 5 bases separated the two germline ends. The CDR3 DNA sequence: TGTGCCTGGAGTGAGAGATACGAGCAGTACTTC. Its protein product is CAWSERYEQYF.

DNA of the CDR3: TGTGCCAGTAGTATCCCAAGGACAGACTCCTACAATGAGCAGTTCTTC. It encodes CASSIPRTDSYNEQFF. V usage is TRBV19 and J usage is TRBJ2-1, with D possibly being TRBD1 (6 bases). Per the germline V gene, CDR1 is LNHDA and CDR2 is SQIVND (reference sequence). The CDR3 covers 16 residues. The V and J ends lost 3 bases and 0 bases respectively, with 12 bases between them.

This rearrangement joins TRBV2 to TRBJ2-1, with TRBD1 as a possible D gene (5 bases). The CDR3 runs to 12 residues. V was pared by 8 bases and J by 10 bases, with 15 bases between. Germline values: CDR1 SNHLY, CDR2 FYNNEI. Here the CDR3 DNA reads TGTGCCAGCTCGGCCCCGGACATCGAGCAGTTCTTC. It encodes CASSAPDIEQFF. The variable domain in full, completed from reference TRBV2 and TRBJ2-1, reads EPEVTQTPSHQVTQMGQEVILRCVPISNHLYFYWYRQILGQKVEFLVSFYNNEISEKSEIFDDQFSVERPDGSNFTLKIRSTKLEDSAMYFCASSAPDIEQFFGPGTRLTVL.

DNA for the CDR3: TGCAGCGTTGCACAAAGGTCCACTAGCGGGATAAGCAATGAGCAGTTCTTC. Protein product: CSVAQRSTSGISNEQFF. This rearrangement joins TRBV29-1 to TRBJ2-1; 10 bases match TRBD2. CDR1 SQVTM and CDR2 ANQGSEA come from the germline V gene. J lost 6 bases, V lost 4 bases, and 15 bases had no gene match. The CDR3 has 17 residues.

This sequence joins TRBV9 and TRBJ2-7; 7 bases are a match to TRBD2. Germline CDR1 SGDLS, CDR2 YYNGEE. This CDR3 comprises 16 residues. The junction had 10 bases not matched to a gene; V was cut back by 4 bases and J by 0 bases. The CDR3 reads CASSPPGLGFSYEQYF. The DNA of the CDR3 is TGTGCCAGCAGCCCCCCAGGACTAGGGTTCTCCTACGAGCAGTACTTC.